This T cell receptor beta chain derives from a study of blood T cell repertoires in COVID-19 (TCRdb year 2020). In terms of the full investigation: Samples covering the acute and convalescent phases of COVID-19 were provided by collaborators in the United States, Italy and Spain. Samples came from the ongoing ImmuneRACE study (first 160 participants) plus 1,254 subjects from 6 global collaborators. Where HLA class I and class II types were available, the types were taken from metadata supplied by the sample provider, not from assay-based typing. A de-identified subject ID, COVID-19 status, age in years and sex were almost always included in the sample metadata. The prospective study material was composed of cDNA or gDNA derived from T cells, B-cell-depleted T cells, or PBMCs. The dataset comprised deeply sampled blood TCRbeta repertoires from subjects exposed to, actively infected with, or recovered from COVID-19. The repertoires were made available in a free public database intended to serve as a resource for research on the immune response to SARS-CoV-2.

About this clone itself: Its antigen target is currently unknown. No much larger clone exists at a distance of one base, and base qualities are not known.

TCRbeta CDR3 regions were amplified from genomic DNA by means of the immunoSEQ Assay, a bias-controlled multiplex PCR. The paper's processing steps were these. The number of nucleated cells in each sample was estimated by amplification of reference gene primers within the assay. To quantify the absolute abundance of each unique TCRbeta CDR3 rearrangement, sequence reads were collapsed and filtered. For each sample, productive Simpson clonality was calculated as the square root of Simpson's diversity index across productive rearrangements. Here the immuneACCESS table is served through TCRdb, limited to in-frame sequences with V and J called. Missing clones are a known gap in these copies; in checked studies unresolved V genes cover under half, and the rest lacks a known reason. V and J calls and clone size follow that table, whereas D and trimming were derived from the DNA. In all, the sample holds roughly 160,000 clones, and approximately 81% of those were seen once. Under 6% of the sample comes from the top ten.

Paper-wide results and their limitations: Clinical and demographic metadata were provided uncurated, with the amount varying by source and participant.

At one collaborating source in Seattle, patients were enrolled during active infection and were followed longitudinally through the course of disease. Collaborating institutions collected whole blood in K2EDTA tubes following their own protocols. For TCRbeta analysis, collaborators shipped samples as frozen whole blood, isolated PBMCs, or DNA extracted from either of those sample types. The source material was peripheral blood. The TCR originated in a woman aged 45-65 years with COVID-19, enrolled during active disease.

For the CDR3, the sequence is CASSLATVPTF. The nucleotide sequence is TGTGCCAGCAGCTTAGCGACAGTCCCCACCTTC. The chain uses TRBV11-2 and TRBJ1-2, with TRBD1 perhaps the D gene, on 5 matching bases. The CDR3 has 11 amino acids, counting the end cysteine and phenylalanine. The entry retains the CDR3 DNA only, 33 bases that are in frame from base 1. Via the germline V gene, CDR1 is SGHAT and CDR2 FQNNGV. V loses 1 base of germline sequence and J loses 13 bases, and the interval between the two ends is 10 bases.